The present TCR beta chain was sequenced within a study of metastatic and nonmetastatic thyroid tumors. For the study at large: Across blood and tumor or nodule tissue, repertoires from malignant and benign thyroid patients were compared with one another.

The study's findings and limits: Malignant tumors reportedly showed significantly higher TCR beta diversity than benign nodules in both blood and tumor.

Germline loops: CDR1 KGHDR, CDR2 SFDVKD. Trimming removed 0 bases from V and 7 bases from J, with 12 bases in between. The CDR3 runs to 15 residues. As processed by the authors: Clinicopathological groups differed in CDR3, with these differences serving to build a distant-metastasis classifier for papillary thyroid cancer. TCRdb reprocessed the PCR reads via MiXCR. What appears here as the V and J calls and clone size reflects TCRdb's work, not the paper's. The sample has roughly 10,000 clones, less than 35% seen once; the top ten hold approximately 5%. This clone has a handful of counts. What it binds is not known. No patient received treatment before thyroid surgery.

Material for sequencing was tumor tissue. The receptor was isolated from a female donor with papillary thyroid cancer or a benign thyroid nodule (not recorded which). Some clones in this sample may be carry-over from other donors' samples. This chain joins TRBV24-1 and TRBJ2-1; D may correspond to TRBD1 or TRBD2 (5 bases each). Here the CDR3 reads CATSDLRGRANEQFF. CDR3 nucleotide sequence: TGTGCCACCAGTGATTTGCGGGGACGCGCAAATGAGCAGTTCTTC.